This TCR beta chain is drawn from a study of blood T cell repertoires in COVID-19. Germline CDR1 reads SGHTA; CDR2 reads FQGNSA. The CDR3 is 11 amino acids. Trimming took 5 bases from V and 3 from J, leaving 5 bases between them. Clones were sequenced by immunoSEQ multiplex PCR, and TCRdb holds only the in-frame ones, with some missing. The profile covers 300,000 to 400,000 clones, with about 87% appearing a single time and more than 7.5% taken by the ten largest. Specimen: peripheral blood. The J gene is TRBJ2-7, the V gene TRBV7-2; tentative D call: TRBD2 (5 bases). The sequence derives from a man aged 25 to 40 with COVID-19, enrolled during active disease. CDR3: CASSRGYEQYF. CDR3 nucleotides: TGTGCCAGCAGCCGGGGCTACGAGCAGTACTTC.